The rows below give T cell receptor beta chains drawn from one sample of a study of cytomegalovirus exposure and HLA in healthy donors. Only in-frame clones appear in the TCRdb table, and some are missing; sequencing was by immunoSEQ multiplex PCR. The table lists a few hundred thousand clones, about 90% of them singletons. Sequenced: PBMCs. These receptors all stem from a girl aged 2 to 9 in good health and CMV-seronegative. CDR3s include the opening cysteine and the closing phenylalanine or tryptophan. Fields, in order: V gene, J gene, D gene, clone size, CDR3 protein, CDR3 DNA. A D gene is named only where the DNA matches it firmly. Size tells how often a clone was seen (once, few, many) or the class of an expanded clone, and some rows leave it out.

V: TRBV4-1; J: TRBJ2-3; D: TRBD2; size: .; CDR3: CASSQGMGGHTDTQYF; DNA: TGCGCCAGCAGCCAAGGAATGGGAGGGCACACAGATACGCAGTATTTT
V: TRBV27; J: TRBJ2-2; D: .; size: .; CDR3: CASSLPLGTGELFF; DNA: TGTGCCAGCAGTTTACCCCTAGGTACCGGGGAGCTGTTTTTT
V: TRBV5-1; J: TRBJ2-7; D: .; size: .; CDR3: CASSLGPGSYEQYF; DNA: TGCGCCAGCAGCTTGGGTCCGGGTTCCTACGAGCAGTACTTC
V: TRBV5-3; J: TRBJ2-5; D: TRBD2; size: once; CDR3: CARSGGLGRRETQYF; DNA: TGTGCCAGAAGCGGGGGACTAGGGCGAAGGGAGACCCAGTACTTC
V: TRBV11-3; J: TRBJ2-1; D: TRBD2; size: .; CDR3: CASSLATGTSMDEQFF; DNA: TGTGCCAGCAGCTTAGCCACCGGGACTAGCATGGATGAGCAGTTCTTC
V: TRBV5-1; J: TRBJ2-1; D: .; size: few; CDR3: CASSLEEGAGNEQFF; DNA: TGCGCCAGCAGCTTGGAGGAGGGAGCCGGGAATGAGCAGTTCTTC
V: TRBV5-4; J: TRBJ2-3; D: TRBD2; size: .; CDR3: CASSYPVSGRQDTQYF; DNA: TGTGCCAGCAGCTACCCGGTTAGCGGGAGGCAAGATACGCAGTATTTT
V: TRBV28; J: TRBJ1-2; D: .; size: .; CDR3: CASSNKGWYGYTF; DNA: TGTGCCAGCAGTAACAAGGGGTGGTATGGCTACACCTTC
V: TRBV5-1; J: TRBJ2-1; D: .; size: .; CDR3: CASSLSSYNEQFF; DNA: TGCGCCAGCAGCTTGTCATCCTACAATGAGCAGTTCTTC
V: TRBV21-1; J: TRBJ1-1; D: .; size: .; CDR3: CASSKWGDRDGDTEAFF; DNA: TGTGCCAGCAGCAAGTGGGGGGACAGGGACGGCGATACTGAAGCTTTCTTT
V: TRBV7-8; J: TRBJ2-5; D: .; size: .; CDR3: CASSFAGVETQYF; DNA: TGTGCCAGCAGCTTTGCCGGGGTAGAGACCCAGTACTTC
V: TRBV19; J: TRBJ2-5; D: .; size: .; CDR3: CASSITRRETQYF; DNA: TGTGCCAGTAGTATCACTCGGCGGGAGACCCAGTACTTC
V: TRBV4-1; J: TRBJ2-7; D: TRBD1; size: once; CDR3: CASSQTTGGDYEQYF; DNA: TGCGCCAGCAGCCAGACGACAGGGGGAGACTACGAGCAGTACTTC
V: TRBV2; J: TRBJ1-5; D: TRBD1; size: .; CDR3: CASTQGARQRRLQPQHF; DNA: TGTGCCAGCACCCAGGGGGCCCGTCAAAGGCGGTTACAGCCCCAGCATTTT
V: TRBV5-1; J: TRBJ2-5; D: TRBD2; size: .; CDR3: CASSKGGSDQETQYF; DNA: TGCGCCAGCAGTAAGGGCGGGAGCGACCAAGAGACCCAGTACTTC
V: TRBV7-8; J: TRBJ2-7; D: TRBD1; size: once; CDR3: CASSSKGQGAYEQYF; DNA: TGTGCCAGCAGCTCAAAGGGACAGGGGGCATACGAGCAGTACTTC
V: TRBV4-2; J: TRBJ1-4; D: .; size: few; CDR3: CASSQRTPPGVHEKLFF; DNA: TGTGCCAGCAGCCAAAGAACCCCCCCGGGGGTGCATGAAAAACTGTTTTTT
V: TRBV4-2; J: TRBJ1-2; D: .; size: .; CDR3: CASSGGGLRFGYTF; DNA: TGTGCCAGCAGTGGGGGGGGCTTAAGGTTTGGCTACACCTTC
V: TRBV7-2; J: TRBJ1-1; D: TRBD1; size: .; CDR3: CASSSQGSTEAFF; DNA: TGTGCCAGCAGCTCACAGGGGAGCACTGAAGCTTTCTTT
V: TRBV5-1; J: TRBJ2-3; D: TRBD1; size: .; CDR3: CASVRHFRGTQYF; DNA: TGCGCCAGCGTCCGGCACTTCAGGGGGACGCAGTATTTT
V: TRBV5-4; J: TRBJ2-1; D: TRBD1; size: .; CDR3: CASSLGDRGNVNEQFF; DNA: TGTGCCAGCAGCTTGGGGGACAGGGGGAATGTCAATGAGCAGTTCTTC
V: TRBV13; J: TRBJ2-1; D: TRBD1; size: .; CDR3: CASSAGQGGEQFF; DNA: TGTGCCAGCAGCGCCGGACAGGGTGGGGAGCAGTTCTTC
V: TRBV19; J: TRBJ2-7; D: TRBD1; size: .; CDR3: CASSISGGAYEQYF; DNA: TGTGCCAGTAGTATCTCAGGGGGCGCCTACGAGCAGTACTTC
V: TRBV27; J: TRBJ2-1; D: TRBD2; size: .; CDR3: CASSLVSGGYNEQFF; DNA: TGTGCCAGCAGTTTAGTTAGCGGGGGATACAATGAGCAGTTCTTC
V: TRBV5-4; J: TRBJ2-1; D: TRBD2; size: .; CDR3: CASSLGASGRVGEQFF; DNA: TGTGCCAGCAGCTTAGGCGCTAGCGGGAGGGTTGGTGAGCAGTTCTTC
V: TRBV7-9; J: TRBJ2-3; D: TRBD2; size: .; CDR3: CASSAGLAAYTDTQYF; DNA: TGTGCCAGCAGCGCGGGACTAGCGGCCTACACAGATACGCAGTATTTT
V: TRBV5-6; J: TRBJ2-7; D: TRBD2; size: once; CDR3: CASSDGLAAPQYF; DNA: TGTGCCAGCAGCGACGGACTAGCGGCCCCGCAGTACTTC
V: TRBV25-1; J: TRBJ1-6; D: .; size: .; CDR3: CASSEYGSLGGSPLHF; DNA: TGTGCCAGCAGTGAATACGGCAGCCTAGGAGGTTCACCCCTCCACTTT
V: TRBV9; J: TRBJ2-1; D: .; size: .; CDR3: CASSVGLGLANEQFF; DNA: TGTGCCAGCAGCGTAGGTTTGGGGCTAGCGAATGAGCAGTTCTTC
V: TRBV2; J: TRBJ1-2; D: .; size: .; CDR3: CATRAGQGYGYTF; DNA: TGTGCCACCCGAGCCGGGCAGGGCTATGGCTACACCTTC
V: TRBV4-1; J: TRBJ2-1; D: TRBD2; size: .; CDR3: CASSQEGTSEYNEQFF; DNA: TGCGCCAGCAGCCAAGAGGGGACTAGCGAGTACAATGAGCAGTTCTTC
V: TRBV11-2; J: TRBJ2-6; D: .; size: .; CDR3: CASSPPVPSGANVLTF; DNA: TGTGCCAGCAGCCCACCGGTCCCTTCTGGTGCCAACGTCCTGACTTTC